This T cell receptor (beta chain) was documented in a study of T cell changes during pregnancy in multiple sclerosis (dated 2019 in TCRdb). Broadly, across the study: The study looked at changes in the T cell repertoire across pregnancy in women with multiple sclerosis.

CDR1 and CDR2, per the germline V gene (reference sequence), are MNHEY and SMNVEV. Unmatched junction bases come to 9, with V trimmed by 5 bases and J by 2 bases. Including the terminal cysteine and phenylalanine, the CDR3 comprises 16 residues. Only CDR3 DNA is held: 48 bases, read in frame from base 1. In regard to this clone: The target of this receptor is not known. No much larger clone is present one base from it, and per-base qualities are unavailable.

Libraries came from the immunoSEQ multiplex PCR assay. TCRdb's version of the immuneACCESS table is confined to in-frame rearrangements and falls short of the full clone set. An unresolved V gene accounts for under half of the shortfall where checked; the remainder is of unknown origin. Present in this sample are some 60,000 clones, about nine tenths of which were seen just once. Over 1.5% of the sample comes from the top ten. Recombination connected TRBV27 to TRBJ2-3, and 8 bases in between align with TRBD2. The sample was peripheral blood, taken after pregnancy. This receptor was taken from a female donor with multiple sclerosis, enrolled in a pregnancy study. The bases are TGTGCCAGCAGTAAATGGGGGACTAGGGACACAGATACGCAGTATTTT. Its translation is CASSKWGTRDTDTQYF.